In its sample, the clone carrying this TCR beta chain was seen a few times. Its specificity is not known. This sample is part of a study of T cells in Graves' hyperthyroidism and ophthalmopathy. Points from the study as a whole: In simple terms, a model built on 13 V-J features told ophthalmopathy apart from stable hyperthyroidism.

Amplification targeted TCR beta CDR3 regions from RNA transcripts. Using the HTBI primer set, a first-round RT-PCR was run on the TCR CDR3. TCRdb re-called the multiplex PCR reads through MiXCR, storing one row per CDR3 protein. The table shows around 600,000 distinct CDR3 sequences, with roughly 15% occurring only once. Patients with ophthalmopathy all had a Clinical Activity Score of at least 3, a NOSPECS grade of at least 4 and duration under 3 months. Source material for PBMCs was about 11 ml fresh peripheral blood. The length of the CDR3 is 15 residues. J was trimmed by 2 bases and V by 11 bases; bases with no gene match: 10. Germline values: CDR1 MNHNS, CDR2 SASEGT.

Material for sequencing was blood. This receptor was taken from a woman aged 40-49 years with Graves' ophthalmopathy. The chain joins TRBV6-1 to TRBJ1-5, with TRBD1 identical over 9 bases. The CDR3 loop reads CAGSGTGYGNQPQHF. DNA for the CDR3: TGTGCCGGGAGCGGGACAGGGTATGGCAATCAGCCCCAGCATTTT.